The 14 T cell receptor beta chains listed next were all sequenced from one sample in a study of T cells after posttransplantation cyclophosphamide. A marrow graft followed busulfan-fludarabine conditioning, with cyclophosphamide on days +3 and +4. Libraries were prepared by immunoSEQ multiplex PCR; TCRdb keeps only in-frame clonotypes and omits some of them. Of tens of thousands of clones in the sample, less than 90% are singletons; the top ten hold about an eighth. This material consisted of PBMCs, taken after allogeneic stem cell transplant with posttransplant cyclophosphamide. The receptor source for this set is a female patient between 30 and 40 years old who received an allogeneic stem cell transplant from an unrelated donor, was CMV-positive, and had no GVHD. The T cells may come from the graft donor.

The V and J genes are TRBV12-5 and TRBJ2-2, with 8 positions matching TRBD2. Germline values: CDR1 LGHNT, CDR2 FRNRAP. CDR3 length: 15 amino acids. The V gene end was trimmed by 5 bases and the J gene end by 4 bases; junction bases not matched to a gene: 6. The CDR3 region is CASGTAGDVTGELFF. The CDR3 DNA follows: TGTGCTAGTGGTACAGCGGGGGACGTCACCGGGGAGCTGTTTTTT.

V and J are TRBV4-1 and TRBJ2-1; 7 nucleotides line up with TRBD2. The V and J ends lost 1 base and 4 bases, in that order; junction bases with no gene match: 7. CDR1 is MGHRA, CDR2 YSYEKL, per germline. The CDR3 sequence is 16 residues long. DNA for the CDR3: TGCGCCAGCAGCCAAGTATCGGGGGGACCTTACAATGAGCAGTTCTTC. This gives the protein CASSQVSGGPYNEQFF.

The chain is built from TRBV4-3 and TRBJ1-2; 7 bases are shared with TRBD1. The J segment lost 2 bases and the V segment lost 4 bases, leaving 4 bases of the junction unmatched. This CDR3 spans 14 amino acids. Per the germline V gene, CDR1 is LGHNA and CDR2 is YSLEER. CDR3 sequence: CASSPDRINYGYTF. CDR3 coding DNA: TGCGCCAGCAGCCCGGACAGGATAAACTATGGCTACACCTTC.

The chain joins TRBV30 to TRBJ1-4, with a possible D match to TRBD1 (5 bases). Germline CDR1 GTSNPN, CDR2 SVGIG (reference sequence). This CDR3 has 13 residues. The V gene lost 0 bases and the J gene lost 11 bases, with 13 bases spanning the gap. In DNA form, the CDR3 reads TGTGCCTGGAGTGTCAGGGACGGGGGGAAACTGTTTTTT. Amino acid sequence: CAWSVRDGGKLFF. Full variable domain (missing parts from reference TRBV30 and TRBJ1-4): SQTIHQWPATLVQPVGSPLSLECTVEGTSNPNLYWYRQAAGRGLQLLFYSVGIGQISSEVPQNLSASRPQDRQFILSSKKLLLSDSGFYLCAWSVRDGGKLFFGSGTQLSVL.

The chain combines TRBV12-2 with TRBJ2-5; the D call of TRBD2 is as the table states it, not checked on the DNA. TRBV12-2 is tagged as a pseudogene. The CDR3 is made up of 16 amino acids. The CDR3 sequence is CASRLVTGTRWGTQYF. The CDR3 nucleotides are TGTGCAAGTCGCTTAGTAACTGGGACTAGATGGGGGACCCAGTACTTC.

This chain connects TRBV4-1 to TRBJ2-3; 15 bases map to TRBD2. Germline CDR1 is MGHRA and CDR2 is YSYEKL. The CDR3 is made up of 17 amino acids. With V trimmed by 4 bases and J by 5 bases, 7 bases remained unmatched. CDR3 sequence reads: CASSRWTSGGAGDTQYF. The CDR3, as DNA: TGCGCCAGCAGCCGCTGGACTAGCGGGGGGGCAGGAGATACGCAGTATTTT.

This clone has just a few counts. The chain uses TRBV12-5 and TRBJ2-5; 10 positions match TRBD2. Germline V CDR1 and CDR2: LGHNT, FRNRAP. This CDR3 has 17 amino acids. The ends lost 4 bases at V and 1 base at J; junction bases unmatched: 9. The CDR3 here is CASGSGFSGGSQETQYF. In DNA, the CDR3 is TGTGCTAGTGGTTCAGGCTTTAGCGGGGGGAGCCAAGAGACCCAGTACTTC.

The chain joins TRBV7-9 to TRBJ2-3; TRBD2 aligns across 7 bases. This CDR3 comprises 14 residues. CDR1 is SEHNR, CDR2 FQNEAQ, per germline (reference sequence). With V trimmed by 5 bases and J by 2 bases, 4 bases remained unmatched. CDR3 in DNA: TGTGCCAGCAGCGGGGGAGGGGTCACAGATACGCAGTATTTT. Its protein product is CASSGGGVTDTQYF.

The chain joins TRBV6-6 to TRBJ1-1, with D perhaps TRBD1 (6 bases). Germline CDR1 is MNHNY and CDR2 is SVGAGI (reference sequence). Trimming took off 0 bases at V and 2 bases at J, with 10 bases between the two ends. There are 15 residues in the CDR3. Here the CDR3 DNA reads TGTGCCAGCAGTTACTCAGGACAGTCAAACACTGAAGCTTTCTTT. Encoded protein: CASSYSGQSNTEAFF.

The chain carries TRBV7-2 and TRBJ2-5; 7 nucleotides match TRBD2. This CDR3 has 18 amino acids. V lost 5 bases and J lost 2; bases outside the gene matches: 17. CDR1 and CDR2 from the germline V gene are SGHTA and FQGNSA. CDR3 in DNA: TGTGCCAGCAGCCTACCGGACGGCCGATCGGGACTACAAGAGACCCAGTACTTC. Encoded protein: CASSLPDGRSGLQETQYF.

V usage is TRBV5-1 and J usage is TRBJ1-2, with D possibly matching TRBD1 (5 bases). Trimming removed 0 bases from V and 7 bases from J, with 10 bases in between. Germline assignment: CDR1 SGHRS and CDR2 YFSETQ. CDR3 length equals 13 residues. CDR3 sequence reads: CASSLAGSGGYTF. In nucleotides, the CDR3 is TGCGCCAGCAGCTTGGCAGGGTCGGGTGGCTACACCTTC.

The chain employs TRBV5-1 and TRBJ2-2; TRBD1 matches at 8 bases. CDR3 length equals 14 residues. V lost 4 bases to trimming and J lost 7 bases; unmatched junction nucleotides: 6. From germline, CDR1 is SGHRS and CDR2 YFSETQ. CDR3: CASSRDRWDGELFF. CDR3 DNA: TGCGCCAGCAGCAGGGACAGGTGGGACGGGGAGCTGTTTTTT.

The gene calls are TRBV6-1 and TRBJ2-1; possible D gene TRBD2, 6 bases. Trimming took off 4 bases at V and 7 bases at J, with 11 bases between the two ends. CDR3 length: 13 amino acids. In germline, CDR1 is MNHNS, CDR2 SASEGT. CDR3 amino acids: CASSGGLINEQFF. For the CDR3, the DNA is TGTGCCAGCAGTGGAGGACTAATAAATGAGCAGTTCTTC.

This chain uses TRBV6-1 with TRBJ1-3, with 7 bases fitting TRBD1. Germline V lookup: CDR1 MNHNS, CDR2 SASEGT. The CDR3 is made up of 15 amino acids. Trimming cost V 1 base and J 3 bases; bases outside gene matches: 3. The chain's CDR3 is CASSEERGLGNTIYF. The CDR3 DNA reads TGTGCCAGCAGTGAAGAGAGGGGGCTTGGAAACACCATATATTTT.